This T cell receptor beta chain came from a study of blood T cell repertoires in COVID-19. Study context: Material from acute and convalescent COVID-19 was sourced from the United States, Italy and Spain.

Germline V gene sequence: CDR1 SGHNT, CDR2 YENEEA. The length of the CDR3 is 14 residues. Trimming took 5 bases from V and 8 from J; bases not matched to a gene: 7. The protocol was immunoSEQ multiplex PCR, while the TCRdb copy is restricted to in-frame clones and leaves out a portion. This table has about 200,000 clones, around 84% appearing once. Specimen: peripheral blood. The genes are TRBV11-3 and TRBJ2-1; TRBD1 matches at 9 bases. This TCR came from a human donor in a cohort sampled during active COVID-19. For the CDR3, the DNA is TGTGCCAGCAGCATGACAGGGGGATACGATGAGCAGTTCTTC. Its translation: CASSMTGGYDEQFF.